This T cell receptor beta chain was observed in a study of blood T cells in healthy people across ages. Findings and limits, study-wide: Compared with aged donors, long-lived donors showed fewer expanded clones, suggesting selection.

A second PCR, run for roughly 7 to 12 cycles, used a sample-barcoded 5' primer plus a J-beta primer mix. The template-switch adaptor, which had 12 random nucleotides, put a tag on each cDNA molecule. Each sample yielded at least 2.5 million CDR3-containing paired-end reads. TCRdb re-derived calls from the 5' RACE reads in MiXCR, one entry per CDR3 protein. Of about 1.5 million distinct CDR3 sequences in the sample, roughly 43% were seen once. Comments on this clonotype: The antigen is not known.

This CDR3 region has 13 residues. V lost 2 bases and J lost 5, with 8 bases in between. From germline, CDR1 is SGDLS and CDR2 YYNGEE. Sequenced: blood. The rearrangement links TRBV9 to TRBJ1-5; D not resolved. This TCR was recovered from a woman between 18 and 29 years old in good health. The CDR3 coding sequence is TGTGCCAGCAGCGTGGAAGGGTATCAGCCCCAGCATTTT. It codes for CASSVEGYQPQHF. Drawing the rest from reference TRBV9 and TRBJ1-5, the complete variable domain is DSGVTQTPKHLITATGQRVTLRCSPRSGDLSVYWYQQSLDQGLQFLIQYYNGEERAKGNILERFSAQQFPDLHSELNLSSLELGDSALYFCASSVEGYQPQHFGDGTRLSIL.